This entry lists 30 T cell receptor beta chains sequenced from one sample in a study of T cell responses to AZD1222 COVID-19 vaccine. Clones were read by immunoSEQ multiplex PCR, and TCRdb kept only the in-frame ones, dropping some. This sample has roughly 97,000 clones, with nearly 95% found just once. The material was peripheral blood, obtained on day 0 of AZD1222 vaccination. These receptors were taken from an adult in good health.

The gene calls are TRBV19 and TRBJ1-1; TRBD1 matches at 7 bases. Germline trimming cut 6 bases from V and 0 bases from J; bases unmatched to any gene: 1. Germline loops: CDR1 LNHDA, CDR2 SQIVND (reference sequence). This CDR3 has 13 amino acids. This CDR3 is CASRDRVNTEAFF. DNA for the CDR3: TGTGCCAGTAGAGACAGGGTGAACACTGAAGCTTTCTTT.

The J gene is TRBJ1-5, the V gene TRBV24-1, with a tentative D call TRBD1 (5 bases). The CDR3 has 15 amino acids. Germline V CDR1 and CDR2: KGHDR, SFDVKD. The ends were cut back, 1 base at V and 0 bases at J, with 6 bases in the middle. CDR3 protein: CATSDFGGSNQPQHF. Written as DNA, the CDR3 is TGTGCCACCAGTGATTTCGGGGGTAGCAATCAGCCCCAGCATTTT.

The chain uses TRBV18 and TRBJ2-7; D is perhaps TRBD1 or TRBD2 (5 bases each). The germline CDR1 and CDR2 sequences are KGHSH and LQKENI. The CDR3 consists of 12 residues. V was cut by 6 bases and J by 4 bases, with 10 bases left in between. The CDR3 reads CASSGPLYEQYF. DNA for the CDR3: TGTGCCAGCTCGGGACCCCTTTACGAGCAGTACTTC.

This rearrangement joins TRBV28 to TRBJ1-2; D uncertain. The CDR3 contains 13 residues. V lost 10 bases and J 1 base, leaving 13 bases between the germline ends. In germline, CDR1 is MDHEN, CDR2 SYDVKM. CDR3 loop: CAILRESNYGYTF. For the CDR3, the DNA is TGTGCCATCTTACGGGAAAGTAACTATGGCTACACCTTC.

The CDR3 DNA sequence: TGTGCCAGCAGCTTAGGGTCTAGTGGAAGTACGCAGTATTTT. It is translated as CASSLGSSGSTQYF. J is TRBJ2-3 and V is TRBV7-2; D gene ambiguous. The germline CDR1 and CDR2 sequences are SGHTA and FQGNSA. V was cut by 1 base and J by 8 bases, with 13 bases left in between. The CDR3 is 14 residues long.

J is TRBJ2-2 and V is TRBV6-5; 7 nucleotides agree with TRBD1. The CDR3 extends over 13 amino acids. The germline gives CDR1 MNHEY, CDR2 SVGAGI. V lost 6 bases, J lost 4 bases, and 2 bases stayed unmatched. Written as DNA, the CDR3 is TGTGCCAGCAGGGGACAGCGCACCGGGGAGCTGTTTTTT. Translated: CASRGQRTGELFF.

The chain has TRBV25-1 and TRBJ2-1; TRBD2 matches at 8 bases. V trimming: 8 bases; J trimming: 7 bases; junction bases outside the gene matches: 13. The CDR3 runs to 15 residues. Germline V CDR1 and CDR2: MGHDK, SYGVNS. This CDR3 is CASAAALAGYNEQFF. The CDR3 coding sequence is TGTGCCAGCGCGGCGGCCCTAGCGGGCTATAATGAGCAGTTCTTC.

The V and J genes are TRBV19 and TRBJ1-5, with D perhaps matching TRBD1 (6 bases). Trimming stripped 4 bases from V and 0 bases from J, with 13 bases between. The CDR3 covers 16 residues. CDR1 is LNHDA and CDR2 is SQIVND in the germline V gene (reference sequence). CDR3 region: CASSTWTDYSNQPQHF. CDR3 nucleotides: TGTGCCAGTAGTACTTGGACAGATTATAGCAATCAGCCCCAGCATTTT.

V gene TRBV7-9 combines with J gene TRBJ2-7; TRBD1 aligns across 9 bases. Germline V lookup: CDR1 SEHNR, CDR2 FQNEAQ (reference sequence). The CDR3 runs 15 residues. After removal of 6 bases from V and 3 bases from J, the junction contained 9 bases not matched to a gene. The DNA of the CDR3 is TGTGCCAGCAGTCCGCCCGGGACAGGGTTCTACGAGCAGTACTTC. Its protein is CASSPPGTGFYEQYF.

This rearrangement joins TRBV2 to TRBJ2-7, with D perhaps given as TRBD1 or TRBD2 (5 bases each). Germline V gene sequence: CDR1 SNHLY, CDR2 FYNNEI. V lost 3 bases and J lost 3, with 9 bases in between. This CDR3 has 13 amino acids. The CDR3 region is CASSEGVGYEQYF. The CDR3 DNA reads TGTGCCAGCAGTGAGGGGGTAGGCTACGAGCAGTACTTC.

This chain uses TRBV6-5 with TRBJ2-3; 11 nucleotides line up with TRBD2. The CDR3 covers 14 residues. Unmatched junction bases numbered 4, after V lost 6 bases and J lost 5 bases. CDR1 and CDR2 from the germline V gene are MNHEY and SVGAGI. CDR3 bases: TGTGCCAGCAGCCTACTAGCGGGAGTAGATACGCAGTATTTT. It translates to CASSLLAGVDTQYF.

The chain employs TRBV10-3 and TRBJ1-5; no reliable D call. V lost 0 bases, J lost 0 bases, and 6 bases lay in between. The CDR3 extends over 15 amino acids. Germline V CDR1 and CDR2: ENHRY, SYGVKD. CDR3 in DNA: TGTGCCATCAGTGAGTCTGGGAGTAGCAATCAGCCCCAGCATTTT. Its protein product is CAISESGSSNQPQHF.

This clone occurred once. J is TRBJ2-7 and V is TRBV9; TRBD2 aligns across 10 bases. The CDR3 spans 15 residues. Germline trimming cut 4 bases from V and 7 bases from J; bases unmatched to any gene: 11. Germline V lookup: CDR1 SGDLS, CDR2 YYNGEE. For the CDR3, the DNA is TGTGCCAGCAGCCCCCTGAGCGGGAGGGCCGGAGAGCAGTACTTC. It encodes CASSPLSGRAGEQYF.

The gene calls are TRBV11-2 and TRBJ2-3; TRBD2 is a possible D gene (6 bases). Germline V gives CDR1 SGHAT, CDR2 FQNNGV. V was pared by 5 bases and J by 2 bases, with 8 bases between. This CDR3 has 13 residues. The CDR3 DNA follows: TGTGCCAGCAGCGGGGACTTCACAGATACGCAGTATTTT. The encoded protein is CASSGDFTDTQYF.

V is TRBV24-1 and J is TRBJ2-3; weak D call: TRBD2 (5 bases). Looked up from germline, CDR1 is KGHDR and CDR2 is SFDVKD. The CDR3 contains 15 residues. V lost 3 bases and J lost 1, with 10 bases in between. The CDR3 DNA is TGTGCCACCAGTGATGTGGGAGCGGGCACAGATACGCAGTATTTT. This translates into CATSDVGAGTDTQYF.

CDR3 protein: CSAYSGYGYTF. CDR3 nucleotides: TGCAGTGCCTATAGCGGGTATGGCTACACCTTC. The chain couples TRBV20-1 to TRBJ1-2, with D unresolved. CDR3 size: 11 residues. Per the germline V gene, CDR1 is DFQATT and CDR2 is SNEGSKA (reference sequence). Trimming shortened V by 6 bases and J by 5 bases, and 10 bases separated the two germline ends.

Comments on this clone: Other DNA sequences in this specimen translate into the identical CDR3. The V and J genes are TRBV19 and TRBJ2-1, with 9 bases matching TRBD2. V was clipped by 3 bases and J by 7 bases; unmatched bases: 4. Germline V gene data show CDR1 as LNHDA and CDR2 as SQIVND (reference sequence). The CDR3 runs 14 residues. The CDR3 loop is CASSMGLAGNEQFF. The CDR3 nucleotides read TGTGCCAGTAGTATGGGACTAGCTGGGAATGAGCAGTTCTTC.

This rearrangement joins TRBV25-1 to TRBJ2-7; possible D gene TRBD1, 6 bases. Deletions cut 8 bases from V and 2 bases from J, with 10 bases between. Germline V gene sequence: CDR1 MGHDK, CDR2 SYGVNS. CDR3 length equals 12 residues. CDR3 sequence: CASSGDTYEQYF. In DNA, the CDR3 is TGTGCCAGCTCTGGGGACACCTACGAGCAGTACTTC.

This chain links TRBV2 with TRBJ1-5, with D hard to call. CDR1 and CDR2 (germline): SNHLY, FYNNEI. This CDR3 has 14 amino acids. Deletions cut 7 bases from V and 3 bases from J, with 13 bases between. The CDR3 bases are TGTGCCAGCAATGGGAGGTCGGCCAATCAGCCCCAGCATTTT. Translating gives CASNGRSANQPQHF.

The chain combines TRBV7-2 with TRBJ2-7; D might be TRBD1 (6 bases). The CDR3 has 15 amino acids. V was clipped by 5 bases and J by 6 bases, with 20 bases between them. In germline, CDR1 is SGHTA, CDR2 FQGNSA. The chain's CDR3 is CASSPGWAGDREQYF. The CDR3 bases are TGTGCCAGCAGCCCCGGTTGGGCAGGGGACCGCGAGCAGTACTTC.

V is TRBV29-1 and J is TRBJ2-7; the match to TRBD2 covers 10 bases. Germline values: CDR1 SQVTM, CDR2 ANQGSEA. The CDR3 spans 13 residues. V was clipped by 4 bases and J by 2 bases; unmatched bases: 2. The CDR3 here is CSVGGTSAYEQYF. The CDR3 DNA is TGCAGCGTTGGCGGGACTAGCGCCTACGAGCAGTACTTC.

The chain combines TRBV28 with TRBJ2-7; TRBD1 is a possible D gene (6 bases). CDR1 and CDR2 (germline): MDHEN, SYDVKM. The CDR3 length is 16 residues. Between the trimmed V and J ends, which lost 5 bases and 3 bases, there was a span of 20 bases. The CDR3 is CASSGYGPTGRYEQYF. The CDR3 coding sequence is TGTGCCAGCAGTGGCTACGGGCCAACAGGGCGCTACGAGCAGTACTTC. Combining the CDR3 with reference TRBV28 and TRBJ2-7 gives the whole variable domain DVKVTQSSRYLVKRTGEKVFLECVQDMDHENMFWYRQDPGLGLRLIYFSYDVKMKEKGDIPEGYSVSREKKERFSLILESASTNQTSMYLCASSGYGPTGRYEQYFGPGTRLTVT.

The rearrangement links TRBV6-6 to TRBJ2-1; the D gene could be TRBD1 or TRBD2 (6 bases each). The CDR3 spans 14 residues. Germline V CDR1 and CDR2: MNHNY, SVGAGI (reference sequence). Trimming removed 1 base at V and 9 bases at J, with 13 bases between. The CDR3 sequence is CASSYWGARGEQFF. Here the CDR3 DNA reads TGTGCCAGCAGTTACTGGGGGGCTAGGGGTGAGCAGTTCTTC.

This clone was picked up one time. The chain is built from TRBV4-2 and TRBJ2-3; D is ambiguous. The CDR3 is 15 residues long. Germline CDR1 reads LGHNA; CDR2 reads YNFKEQ. The V gene lost 1 base and the J gene lost 1 base, with 9 bases spanning the gap. CDR3 protein: CASSQVFPGTDTQYF. In nucleotides, the CDR3 is TGTGCCAGCAGCCAAGTTTTCCCCGGCACAGATACGCAGTATTTT.

The chain joins TRBV28 to TRBJ1-5; D is uncertain. The germline V and J ends were trimmed by 10 bases and 0 bases, with 22 bases remaining between them. CDR3 length equals 17 residues. Germline V gives CDR1 MDHEN, CDR2 SYDVKM. CDR3 region: CATDRGGVPDSNQPQHF. The CDR3 DNA is TGTGCCACCGACCGGGGTGGGGTTCCCGATAGCAATCAGCCCCAGCATTTT.

V is TRBV28 and J is TRBJ1-5; tentatively, D is TRBD1 (6 bases). The germline gives CDR1 MDHEN, CDR2 SYDVKM. The CDR3 runs 15 residues. V was trimmed by 5 bases and J by 4 bases, leaving 15 bases between them. The CDR3: CASSLRGERNQPQHF. The CDR3 nucleotides read TGTGCCAGCAGTCTCAGGGGAGAAAGGAATCAGCCCCAGCATTTT.

The J gene is TRBJ1-2, the V gene TRBV7-9; no definite D call. Per germline, CDR1 SEHNR and CDR2 FQNEAQ (reference sequence). The CDR3 sequence is 15 residues long. V was pared by 5 bases and J by 1 base, with 14 bases between. CDR3 nucleotides: TGTGCCAGCAGCCATACGAAAACGGGTAACTATGGCTACACCTTC. The encoded protein is CASSHTKTGNYGYTF.

V usage is TRBV24-1 and J usage is TRBJ2-5; TRBD1 agrees at 12 bases. In germline, CDR1 is KGHDR, CDR2 SFDVKD. The CDR3 extends over 16 amino acids. V was pared by 4 bases and J by 5 bases, with 7 bases of the junction left unmatched. CDR3 nucleotide sequence: TGTGCCACCAGTGACCCGGGACAGGGGGCTTTTGAGACCCAGTACTTC. As protein: CATSDPGQGAFETQYF.

The chain joins TRBV19 to TRBJ1-1; D call uncertain. The CDR3 is 13 residues long. From germline, CDR1 is LNHDA and CDR2 SQIVND (reference sequence). Trimming cost V 5 bases and J 13 bases, with 20 bases left between them. CDR3 nucleotide sequence: TGTGCCAGTAGTTATCGACGGGGTGAAGAGGATTTCTTT. It is translated as CASSYRRGEEDFF. The variable domain in full, with the rest retrieved from reference TRBV19 and TRBJ1-1, is DGGITQSPKYLFRKEGQNVTLSCEQNLNHDAMYWYRQDPGQGLRLIYYSQIVNDFQKGDIAEGYSVSREKKESFPLTVTSAQKNPTAFYLCASSYRRGEEDFFGQGTRLTVV.

J is TRBJ2-7 and V is TRBV7-9, with unresolved D. The germline CDR1 and CDR2 sequences are SEHNR and FQNEAQ (reference sequence). V dropped 2 bases and J dropped 0 bases, with 17 bases sitting between them. CDR3 length: 17 residues. The CDR3 region is CASSLRQGSDPSYEQYF. The CDR3, as DNA: TGTGCCAGCAGCTTAAGGCAAGGGTCAGACCCCTCCTACGAGCAGTACTTC. The full variable domain, completed using reference TRBV7-9 and TRBJ2-7, is DTGVSQNPRHKITKRGQNVTFRCDPISEHNRLYWYRQTLGQGPEFLTYFQNEAQLEKSRLLSDRFSAERPKGSFSTLEIQRTEQGDSAMYLCASSLRQGSDPSYEQYFGPGTRLTVT.